What follows describes a single T cell receptor beta chain. The antigen this receptor binds is unknown. Base-call qualities are not available, and no considerably larger clone is one nucleotide away. This specimen comes from a study of T cell responses to AZD1222 COVID-19 vaccine (dated by TCRdb to about 2021). Background for the entire study: Because spike-specific TCR depth and breadth did not differ between the two schedules, AZD1222 recipients who got a second dose at roughly 4 weeks were pooled with those who got a second dose at roughly 12 weeks. Trial participants were enrolled by age into subgroups of 18-55, 56-69 and 70-plus years, and approximately 150, 30 and 60 TCR-sequenced participants, respectively, were included in these subgroups. TCR sequencing was performed for more than 230 trial participants, of whom about 200 were given two doses of AZD1222 and around 25 were given two doses of MenACWY control vaccine.

Beyond this particular receptor, the publication reports: Conclusions about previously exposed vaccinees are limited because only five to seven AZD1222 recipients were SARS-CoV-2 seropositive at baseline. Because no day 14 peak-response samples were available, repertoires were characterized only after the peak T cell response. The 56-69-year group was small, and its depth increase did not reach significance, likely because of low power. Reportedly, almost half of the unique spike-specific TCRs recognized epitopes lying outside the regions that are mutated in the B.1.351 and B.1.1.7 variants. A significant rise in spike-specific TCR breadth and depth was observed after two AZD1222 doses relative to day 0 and relative to MenACWY recipients. Participants were mostly white British and included more females than males, and it was suggested by the authors that clonal diversity may have been underestimated. The vaccine-associated CD4 TCRs covered the entire spike protein, and the dominant responses fell in regions 160-218 and 743-854.

The time point label corresponds to: baseline before first vaccination. Vaccinee samples were obtained from the UK trials COV001 and COV002, which included a single-blind randomized controlled phase 2/3 trial of AZD1222 (ChAdOx1 nCoV-19) in healthy adults. For TCRbeta chain sequencing, PBMC samples were collected from trial participants at day 0 and at day 28 after the second dose. The CDR3 regions of human TCRbeta chains were analyzed by immunosequencing. Turning to the authors' computational methods: TCRs in the repertoires were matched against a reference library of SARS-CoV-2-specific TCRs that had been generated with the MIRA antigen-specificity platform. Breadth was defined as the fraction of unique TCRs that were SARS-CoV-2-associated. Depth was defined as the fraction of total T cells that were SARS-CoV-2-associated. Using the MIRA data, each spike-specific TCR was assigned both to the spike region to which the TCR was reactive and to a CD4 or CD8 class. Log10-transformed breadth and depth values were compared by one-way ANOVA with Sidak's multiple comparisons tests. This immuneACCESS table, as held by TCRdb, lists in-frame sequences with V and J called but not all clones. Of the missing ones, under half trace to an unresolved V gene in checked studies; the others have no known cause. V and J calls and clone size come straight from that table; D and trimming were deduced from the DNA. A total of about 68,000 clones appear in this sample, around 86% of them only once. Of the sample, about 2.5% is held by the ten largest clones.

Cut back by 6 bases and 0 bases, the V and J ends lie 14 bases apart. As encoded in the germline V gene, CDR1 is MDHEN while CDR2 is SYDVKM. The CDR3 has 15 amino acids, counting the end cysteine and phenylalanine. Only the CDR3 portion is preserved as DNA: 45 bases, with reading frame beginning at the first base. This sequence originates from an adult in good health. Specimen: peripheral blood, collected on day 0 of AZD1222 vaccination. The V and J segments used are TRBV28 and TRBJ2-5; no D gene call is confident. The nucleotide sequence reads as follows: TGTGCCAGCAGCTCCAGGACGAGGTACCAAGAGACCCAGTACTTC. This sequence encodes CASSSRTRYQETQYF.